The 16 T cell receptor beta chains below all came from one sample that was sequenced in a study of blood T cells in healthy people across ages. With a J-beta primer mix and a sample-barcoded 5' primer, a second PCR ran about 7 to 11 cycles. TCRdb analysed the 5' RACE reads with MiXCR anew, one entry per CDR3 protein. The sample records roughly 800,000 distinct CDR3 sequences, about 36% being singletons. The material sequenced was blood. The receptors were gathered from a man in his late teens or twenties in good health.

This chain uses TRBV20-1 with TRBJ1-5; TRBD1 is a possible D gene (5 bases). Germline loops: CDR1 DFQATT, CDR2 SNEGSKA (reference sequence). V dropped 0 bases and J dropped 2 bases, with 14 bases sitting between them. The CDR3 covers 16 residues. CDR3 residues: CSARDNQGSGNQPQHF. The CDR3 nucleotides are TGCAGTGCTAGAGATAATCAGGGATCAGGCAATCAGCCCCAGCATTTT.

The genes are TRBV18 and TRBJ2-5; 8 bases are shared with TRBD1. The CDR3 length is 15 residues. Germline CDR1 KGHSH, CDR2 LQKENI. V lost 0 bases and J lost 4; bases outside the gene matches: 4. In nucleotides, the CDR3 is TGTGCCAGCTCACCACCGGGACAGGCACCAGAGACCCAGTACTTC. This sequence encodes CASSPPGQAPETQYF.

The chain is built from TRBV14 and TRBJ2-7, with D unclear. With 1 base removed from V and 1 base from J, the gap between germline ends came to 5 bases. The CDR3 has 13 residues. From germline, CDR1 is SGHDN and CDR2 FVKESK. DNA for the CDR3: TGTGCCAGCAGCCAAGTGGGTTCCTACGAGCAGTACTTC. Amino acid sequence: CASSQVGSYEQYF. The entire variable domain, with the rest obtained from reference TRBV14 and TRBJ2-7, is as follows: EAGVTQFPSHSVIEKGQTVTLRCDPISGHDNLYWYRRVMGKEIKFLLHFVKESKQDESGMPNNRFLAERTGGTYSTLKVQPAELEDSGVYFCASSQVGSYEQYFGPGTRLTVT.

This clonotype was seen once. The junction departs from the called germline gene at one end, perhaps through a read error. V and J are TRBV7-2 and TRBJ2-5; tentative D call: TRBD1 (6 bases). The J call is uncertain, as TRBJ2-7 better fits the DNA end. The CDR3 is made up of 15 amino acids. Germline CDR1 and CDR2: SGHTA and FQGNSA. CDR3 residues: CAGRKTPGQSYEQYF. The DNA for the CDR3 is TGTGCCGGCAGAAAAACCCCGGGACAATCCTACGAGCAGTACTTC.

This clonotype occurred many times. The chain uses TRBV9 and TRBJ2-1, with D maybe TRBD1 (6 bases). The CDR3 extends over 15 amino acids. V was clipped by 0 bases and J by 6 bases, with 13 bases between them. Germline CDR1 and CDR2: SGDLS and YYNGEE. CDR3 loop: CASSVAPTGSNEQFF. The CDR3 bases are TGTGCCAGCAGCGTAGCCCCGACAGGATCCAATGAGCAGTTCTTC.

This clonotype turned up a few times. The chain recombines TRBV4-2 with TRBJ2-1; a possible D gene is TRBD2 (7 bases). The CDR3 contains 15 residues. V shed 5 bases and J shed 4 bases, with 15 bases lying between them. CDR1 and CDR2 (germline): LGHNA, YNFKEQ. The CDR3: CASSIRRGGYNEQFF. Here the CDR3 DNA reads TGTGCCAGCAGCATCCGTAGGGGGGGTTACAATGAGCAGTTCTTC.

The chain couples TRBV3-1 to TRBJ1-2, with a tentative D call TRBD1 (6 bases). Germline lookup yields CDR1 LGHDT and CDR2 YNNKEL (reference sequence). This CDR3 is 14 amino acids long. V was cut by 6 bases and J by 4 bases, with 15 bases left in between. CDR3 loop: CASSHGGQTYGYTF. The CDR3 DNA reads as TGTGCCAGCAGTCACGGTGGACAGACCTATGGCTACACCTTC.

This clonotype was recorded once. The chain carries TRBV9 and TRBJ2-3, with D tentatively TRBD1 or TRBD2 (5 bases each). This CDR3 comprises 15 residues. V lost 2 bases to trimming and J lost 3 bases, with 13 bases between them. Germline V gene sequence: CDR1 SGDLS, CDR2 YYNGEE. The CDR3 here is CASSVRGSATDTQYF. For the CDR3, the DNA is TGTGCCAGCAGCGTGAGGGGAAGTGCGACAGATACGCAGTATTTT. The whole variable domain, filled in from reference TRBV9 and TRBJ2-3, reads DSGVTQTPKHLITATGQRVTLRCSPRSGDLSVYWYQQSLDQGLQFLIQYYNGEERAKGNILERFSAQQFPDLHSELNLSSLELGDSALYFCASSVRGSATDTQYFGPGTRLTVL.

This clonotype showed up just a few times. This chain connects TRBV2 to TRBJ2-7, with unresolved D. This CDR3 contains 15 residues. Trimming took 1 base from V and 1 from J, leaving 11 bases between them. Germline lookup yields CDR1 SNHLY and CDR2 FYNNEI. CDR3 residues: CASSEGTVDSYEQYF. As DNA, the CDR3 is TGTGCCAGCAGTGAAGGGACGGTGGATTCCTACGAGCAGTACTTC.

This clonotype was counted between two and nine times. This chain joins TRBV20-1 and TRBJ2-3; 10 nucleotides align to TRBD2. The CDR3 has 16 residues. The V gene's germline CDR1 is DFQATT and CDR2 SNEGSKA (reference sequence). V lost 2 bases to trimming and J lost 4 bases; unmatched junction nucleotides: 9. The CDR3 loop reads CSARSGTAGGPDTQYF. The DNA of the CDR3 is TGCAGTGCTAGATCCGGAACAGCGGGGGGGCCAGATACGCAGTATTTT.

The chain has TRBV20-1 and TRBJ1-6; 7 nucleotides align to TRBD1. Germline values: CDR1 DFQATT, CDR2 SNEGSKA (reference sequence). J gave up 5 bases and V 5 bases, and 6 bases lay outside the gene matches. The CDR3 has 14 residues. The CDR3 loop is CSASPTGNNSPLHF. CDR3 coding DNA: TGCAGTGCTTCTCCGACAGGGAATAATTCACCCCTCCACTTT.

The chain carries TRBV5-1 and TRBJ2-3; D not resolved. V lost 6 bases, J lost 4 bases, and 12 bases lay in between. CDR3 length: 13 amino acids. Germline V gene lookup returns CDR1 SGHRS and CDR2 YFSETQ. CDR3 residues: CASTLEVPDTQYF. The CDR3 DNA follows: TGCGCCAGCACCCTAGAGGTTCCAGATACGCAGTATTTT. The full variable domain, completed using reference TRBV5-1 and TRBJ2-3, is KAGVTQTPRYLIKTRGQQVTLSCSPISGHRSVSWYQQTPGQGLQFLFEYFSETQRNKGNFPGRFSGRQFSNSRSEMNVSTLELGDSALYLCASTLEVPDTQYFGPGTRLTVL.

The chain links TRBV12-3 or TRBV12-4 to TRBJ1-1, with D possibly being TRBD1 (5 bases). The CDR3 covers 11 residues. Trimming left V 6 bases short and J 8 bases short, with 10 bases between. The CDR3 sequence is CASRVGHEAFF. The DNA for the CDR3 is TGTGCCAGCAGGGTAGGACACGAAGCTTTCTTT.

The rearrangement joins TRBV7-2 to TRBJ2-4; D call uncertain. The CDR3 is 14 amino acids. Trimming removed 1 base at V and 15 bases at J, with 19 bases between. Germline loops: CDR1 SGHTA, CDR2 FQGNSA. The CDR3 DNA follows: TGTGCCAGCAGCTTAGAAGCCGCCTATCCCGAGCGGTACTTC. Translation: CASSLEAAYPERYF.

J is TRBJ2-3 and V is TRBV6-6, with D perhaps matching TRBD1 (6 bases). V lost 7 bases and J 1 base, leaving 15 bases between the germline ends. This CDR3 is built from 15 residues. Per germline, CDR1 MNHNY and CDR2 SVGAGI (reference sequence). DNA of the CDR3: TGTGCCAGCATCGACAGGAGTACTGGCACAGATACGCAGTATTTT. Translating gives CASIDRSTGTDTQYF.

This clonotype was counted a single time. This clone may be a read error of a much larger clone one base away. This chain links TRBV28 with TRBJ2-1; D may be TRBD1 (5 bases). This CDR3 contains 13 residues. V lost 10 bases to trimming and J lost 10 bases, with 20 bases between them. From germline, CDR1 is MDHEN and CDR2 SYDVKM. Here the CDR3 reads CATTTQGPYEQFF. The DNA for the CDR3 is TGTGCCACCACGACCCAGGGCCCCTACGAGCAGTTCTTC.